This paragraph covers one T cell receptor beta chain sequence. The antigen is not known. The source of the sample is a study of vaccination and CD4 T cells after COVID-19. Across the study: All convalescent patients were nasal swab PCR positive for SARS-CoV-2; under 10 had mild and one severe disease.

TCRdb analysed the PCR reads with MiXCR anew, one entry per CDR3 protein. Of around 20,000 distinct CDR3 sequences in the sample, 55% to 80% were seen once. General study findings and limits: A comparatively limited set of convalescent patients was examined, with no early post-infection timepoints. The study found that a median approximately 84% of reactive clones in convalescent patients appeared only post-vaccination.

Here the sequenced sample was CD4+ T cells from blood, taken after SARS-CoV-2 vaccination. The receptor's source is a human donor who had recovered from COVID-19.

CDR3 sequence reads: CASSLPQGLRNEQFF. Here the CDR3 DNA reads TGTGCCAGCAGCTTGCCGCAGGGGTTACGCAATGAGCAGTTCTTC. The chain is built from TRBV7-9 and TRBJ2-1; a weak D match, TRBD1 (6 bases). CDR1 is SEHNR, CDR2 FQNEAQ, per germline (reference sequence). Trimming took off 3 bases at V and 6 bases at J, with 15 bases between the two ends. This CDR3 has 15 amino acids.